The 24 T cell receptor beta chains below were found in one sample sequenced in a study of radiation and T cells in renal cell carcinoma. The time point denotes: baseline pretreatment blood. Stated treatment: 15 Gy SBRT to primary tumor, nephrectomy 4 weeks later. Some clones are missing from TCRdb's copy, which holds only in-frame ones; the method was immunoSEQ multiplex PCR. The repertoire holds about 140,000 clones, with over 80% as singletons. Sequenced material: blood, taken from a patient whose treatment included radiotherapy and nephrectomy. The origin of the receptors is a woman in her forties or fifties with renal cell carcinoma.

This clone was counted once. V gene TRBV6-5 combines with J gene TRBJ2-1, with 8 bases matching TRBD2. With 2 bases clipped from V and 7 bases from J, the junction kept 10 bases outside the gene matches. In germline, CDR1 is MNHEY, CDR2 SVGAGI. The CDR3 contains 16 residues. CDR3 amino acids: CASSYRGGRADNEQFF. Here the CDR3 DNA reads TGTGCCAGCAGTTACCGGGGGGGGAGGGCCGATAATGAGCAGTTCTTC.

The rearrangement joins TRBV7-9 to TRBJ1-1, with 8 positions matching TRBD1. This CDR3 region has 17 residues. Germline V gene sequence: CDR1 SEHNR, CDR2 FQNEAQ (reference sequence). With V trimmed by 5 bases and J by 2 bases, 13 bases remained unmatched. The CDR3 here is CASSPTGAGGQNTEAFF. The CDR3 DNA reads as TGTGCCAGCAGCCCGACAGGGGCCGGAGGACAAAACACTGAAGCTTTCTTT.

J is TRBJ2-1 and V is TRBV10-3; TRBD2 matches 9 bases. CDR1 ENHRY and CDR2 SYGVKD come from the germline V gene. V shed 11 bases, J shed 6 bases, and the junction held 11 bases outside the gene matches. The CDR3 runs 14 residues. The CDR3 protein is CASSGGPPLNEQFF. In DNA form, the CDR3 reads TGTGCCTCGAGCGGGGGGCCTCCCCTCAATGAGCAGTTCTTC.

The chain recombines TRBV7-2 with TRBJ2-4; TRBD1 might be the D (5 bases). This CDR3 region has 14 residues. V lost 2 bases and J 6 bases, leaving 11 bases between the germline ends. Germline V gene data show CDR1 as SGHTA and CDR2 as FQGNSA. The CDR3 is CASSLRGRANIQYF. The CDR3 DNA follows: TGTGCCAGCAGCTTACGAGGCAGGGCAAACATTCAGTACTTC.

This clone was seen more than once but under ten times. CDR3 sequence reads: CASSPRQGMNTEAFF. In DNA form, the CDR3 reads TGTGCCAGCTCACCCCGTCAGGGCATGAACACTGAAGCTTTCTTT. V gene TRBV18 combines with J gene TRBJ1-1, with D perhaps TRBD1 (5 bases). This CDR3 spans 15 amino acids. Germline CDR1 reads KGHSH; CDR2 reads LQKENI. Trimming shortened V by 3 bases and J by 0 bases, and 11 bases separated the two germline ends.

This chain joins TRBV2 and TRBJ2-5; 7 bases map to TRBD1. Trimming took 6 bases from V and 5 from J; bases not matched to a gene: 9. This CDR3 region has 14 residues. Germline V gene sequence: CDR1 SNHLY, CDR2 FYNNEI. CDR3 amino acids: CASSVDRPPETQYF. The CDR3 region has the DNA TGTGCCAGCAGCGTGGACAGGCCCCCGGAGACCCAGTACTTC.

The V and J genes are TRBV7-8 and TRBJ1-5; TRBD1 might be the D (6 bases). Trimming removed 4 bases at V and 3 bases at J, with 13 bases between. CDR1 and CDR2 (germline): SGHVS, FQNEAQ. CDR3 length: 15 amino acids. CDR3 region: CASSSEGGFNQPQHF. CDR3 nucleotide sequence: TGTGCCAGCAGCTCCGAAGGGGGGTTCAATCAGCCCCAGCATTTT.

The sample holds one count of this clone. The CDR3 spells CASSRGQEDQPQHF. CDR3 bases: TGTGCCAGCAGCCGGGGACAGGAAGATCAGCCCCAGCATTTT. The chain is built from TRBV7-9 and TRBJ1-5; 8 nucleotides line up with TRBD1. The ends lost 5 bases at V and 5 bases at J; junction bases unmatched: 5. Germline V CDR1 and CDR2: SEHNR, FQNEAQ (reference sequence). The CDR3 has 14 residues.

This clone appeared a few times. The chain carries TRBV5-1 and TRBJ1-4; D is perhaps TRBD1 (6 bases). CDR1 and CDR2 (germline): SGHRS, YFSETQ. CDR3 length: 14 residues. Between the trimmed V and J ends, which lost 6 bases and 5 bases, there was a span of 14 bases. The CDR3 bases are TGCGCCAGCACCAGCGGGGGCCCAAATGAAAAACTGTTTTTT. Amino acid sequence: CASTSGGPNEKLFF.

This chain connects TRBV7-2 to TRBJ2-7; D may match TRBD1 or TRBD2 (5 bases each). CDR3 length equals 15 residues. V was trimmed by 5 bases and J by 0 bases, leaving 14 bases between them. Germline V gene sequence: CDR1 SGHTA, CDR2 FQGNSA. CDR3 in amino acids: CASSVGRGSSYEQYF. The DNA for the CDR3 is TGTGCCAGCAGCGTCGGACGGGGCAGCTCCTACGAGCAGTACTTC.

Only one count was recorded for this clone. The V and J genes are TRBV28 and TRBJ1-1; the D gene is possibly TRBD1 (5 bases). This CDR3 has 13 residues. Germline V gives CDR1 MDHEN, CDR2 SYDVKM. The ends were cut back, 8 bases at V and 0 bases at J, with 10 bases in the middle. The CDR3 DNA follows: TGTGCCAGCCTGAAGGGGATGAACACTGAAGCTTTCTTT. Residues: CASLKGMNTEAFF.

The chain recombines TRBV6-5 with TRBJ1-5, with D hard to call. Looked up from germline, CDR1 is MNHEY and CDR2 is SVGAGI. CDR3 length: 12 amino acids. The ends were cut back, 5 bases at V and 9 bases at J, with 11 bases in the middle. CDR3 nucleotide sequence: TGTGCCAGCAGTACCCTCCGGGGGCCCCAGCATTTT. Translating gives CASSTLRGPQHF.

This clone appeared once. V gene TRBV2 combines with J gene TRBJ1-5; no clear D gene. There are 13 residues in the CDR3. CDR1 is SNHLY and CDR2 is FYNNEI in the germline V gene. Trimming removed 8 bases at V and 7 bases at J, with 15 bases between. The chain's CDR3 is CASARDGIQPQHF. CDR3 DNA sequence: TGTGCCAGCGCTAGAGATGGGATCCAGCCCCAGCATTTT.

This clone was seen once. The CDR3 DNA reads as TGTGCCAGCAGCGACGGAGCTACCTACAATGAGCAGTTCTTC. Amino acids: CASSDGATYNEQFF. The V and J genes are TRBV9 and TRBJ2-1; no firm D call. Trimming left V 3 bases short and J 2 bases short, with 9 bases between. CDR1 SGDLS and CDR2 YYNGEE come from the germline V gene. The CDR3 has 14 amino acids.

The sample holds one count of this clone. The V gene is TRBV5-6, the J gene TRBJ2-1; 9 nucleotides agree with TRBD2. Germline trimming cut 1 base from V and 2 bases from J; bases unmatched to any gene: 1. From germline, CDR1 is SGHDT and CDR2 YYEEEE. CDR3 length: 15 residues. CDR3 loop: CASSLRGGAYNEQFF. CDR3 DNA sequence: TGTGCCAGCAGCTTGCGCGGGGGGGCCTACAATGAGCAGTTCTTC.

The chain links TRBV10-1 to TRBJ1-2; D may be TRBD1 (5 bases). Looked up from germline, CDR1 is WNHNN and CDR2 is SYGVQD (reference sequence). Trimming took 0 bases from V and 8 from J, leaving 10 bases between them. The CDR3 extends over 13 amino acids. The CDR3 spells CASSESTVGGYTF. Here the CDR3 DNA reads TGCGCCAGCAGTGAGTCGACAGTCGGGGGCTACACCTTC.

This chain connects TRBV2 to TRBJ1-4, with a weak D call TRBD1 (6 bases). Trimming cost V 5 bases and J 5 bases, with 9 bases left between them. The V gene's germline CDR1 is SNHLY and CDR2 FYNNEI. This CDR3 is 13 amino acids long. CDR3 amino acids: CASSWGANEKLFF. The CDR3 nucleotides are TGTGCCAGCAGTTGGGGGGCGAATGAAAAACTGTTTTTT.

As DNA, the CDR3 is TGTGCCAGCAGCTTAGAGGGGACTAGCGGGCTTGAGCAGTACTTC. Protein product: CASSLEGTSGLEQYF. The chain combines TRBV7-2 with TRBJ2-7, with TRBD2 matching over 12 bases. From germline, CDR1 is SGHTA and CDR2 FQGNSA. V lost 1 base and J lost 7; bases outside the gene matches: 5. This CDR3 comprises 15 residues.

This sequence joins TRBV27 and TRBJ1-6; D gene uncertain. The germline gives CDR1 MNHEY, CDR2 SMNVEV (reference sequence). This CDR3 has 13 amino acids. Trimming stripped 3 bases from V and 7 bases from J, with 7 bases between. CDR3 bases: TGTGCCAGCAGTTTGAGTAGAAATTCACCCCTCCACTTT. Translation gives CASSLSRNSPLHF.

The rearrangement joins TRBV29-1 to TRBJ2-3; TRBD2 might be the D (6 bases). Germline V gene data show CDR1 as SQVTM and CDR2 as ANQGSEA. The CDR3 consists of 15 residues. The germline V and J ends were trimmed by 7 bases and 9 bases, with 26 bases remaining between them. As DNA, the CDR3 is TGCAGCGCTGACCCTGTGGGGACTCCGGAGTCGACGCAGTATTTT. This encodes CSADPVGTPESTQYF.

CDR3 region: CASSEDWTQYF. The CDR3 nucleotides are TGCGCCAGCAGTGAGGACTGGACGCAGTATTTT. The rearrangement uses TRBV10-2 and TRBJ2-3; D unclear. The V gene's germline CDR1 is WSHSY and CDR2 SAAADI. CDR3 length: 11 amino acids. V was trimmed by 2 bases and J by 9 bases, leaving 6 bases between them.

The genes are TRBV14 and TRBJ2-4, with 7 bases aligning to TRBD2. This CDR3 comprises 17 residues. The J segment lost 4 bases and the V segment lost 0 bases, leaving 9 bases of the junction unmatched. Germline assignment: CDR1 SGHDN and CDR2 FVKESK. CDR3 region: CASSQDRGGRGKNIQYF. The CDR3 DNA sequence: TGTGCCAGCAGCCAAGATCGCGGCGGGAGAGGGAAAAACATTCAGTACTTC. The whole variable domain, remainder taken from reference TRBV14 and TRBJ2-4, is EAGVTQFPSHSVIEKGQTVTLRCDPISGHDNLYWYRRVMGKEIKFLLHFVKESKQDESGMPNNRFLAERTGGTYSTLKVQPAELEDSGVYFCASSQDRGGRGKNIQYFGAGTRLSVL.

This chain joins TRBV19 and TRBJ1-2; D remains unclear. CDR3 length equals 14 residues. The ends were cut back, 1 base at V and 4 bases at J, with 10 bases in the middle. Per germline, CDR1 LNHDA and CDR2 SQIVND (reference sequence). The CDR3 DNA reads TGTGCCAGTAGTATAGGCGGAGGCTTCTATGGCTACACCTTC. Its translation: CASSIGGGFYGYTF.

The rearrangement links TRBV18 to TRBJ2-1; 8 bases map to TRBD1. From germline, CDR1 is KGHSH and CDR2 LQKENI. This CDR3 has 14 amino acids. V shed 8 bases and J 4 bases; nucleotides not matched to a gene: 7. CDR3 DNA sequence: TGTGCCAGCGAACAGGGGGTCACTTACAATGAGCAGTTCTTC. Its protein product is CASEQGVTYNEQFF.